This record concerns one TCR beta chain sequence. Clones were read by immunoSEQ multiplex PCR, and TCRdb kept only the in-frame ones, dropping some. The sample lists tens of thousands of clones, roughly 80% occurring once. This sample was included in a study of OX40 agonist ivuxolimab in advanced cancers. V shed 3 bases and J 5 bases; nucleotides not matched to a gene: 9. The CDR3 is 16 residues long. CDR1 is SGHRS, CDR2 YFSETQ, per germline. Here the sequenced sample was CD4+ or CD8+ T cells sorted from blood, taken in a trial of the OX40 agonist ivuxolimab. The V and J genes are TRBV5-1 and TRBJ1-4; 8 bases fit TRBD1. The receptor was isolated from an adult with an advanced solid tumor such as melanoma, head and neck, liver or kidney cancer. The CDR3 is CASSSGTGFTNEKLFF. The CDR3 region has the DNA TGCGCCAGCAGCTCCGGGACAGGTTTTACGAATGAAAAACTGTTTTTT.